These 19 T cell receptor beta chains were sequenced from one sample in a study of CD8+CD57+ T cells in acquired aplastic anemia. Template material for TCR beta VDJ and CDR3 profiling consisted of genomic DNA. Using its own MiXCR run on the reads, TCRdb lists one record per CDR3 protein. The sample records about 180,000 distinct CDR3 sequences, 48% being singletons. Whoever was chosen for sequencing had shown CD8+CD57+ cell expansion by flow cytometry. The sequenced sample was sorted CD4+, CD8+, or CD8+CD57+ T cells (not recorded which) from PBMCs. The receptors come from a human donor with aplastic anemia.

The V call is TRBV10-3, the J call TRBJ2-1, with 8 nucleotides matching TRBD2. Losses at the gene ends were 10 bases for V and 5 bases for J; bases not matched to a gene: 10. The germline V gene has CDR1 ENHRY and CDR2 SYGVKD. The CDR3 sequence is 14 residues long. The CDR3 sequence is CATALAGRNNEQFF. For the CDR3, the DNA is TGTGCCACGGCGCTAGCGGGCCGGAACAATGAGCAGTTCTTC.

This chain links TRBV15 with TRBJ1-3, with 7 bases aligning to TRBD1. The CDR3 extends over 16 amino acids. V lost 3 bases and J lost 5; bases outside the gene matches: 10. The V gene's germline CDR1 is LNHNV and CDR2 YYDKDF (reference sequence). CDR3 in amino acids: CATSRTGKVDRNTIYF. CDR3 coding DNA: TGTGCCACCAGCAGGACAGGGAAGGTTGATAGAAACACCATATATTTT.

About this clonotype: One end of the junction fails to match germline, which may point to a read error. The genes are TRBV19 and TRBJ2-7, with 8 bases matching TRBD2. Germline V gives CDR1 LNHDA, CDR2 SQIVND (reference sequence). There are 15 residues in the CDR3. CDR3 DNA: TGTGCCAGTAGGATAAGGATGGCGGGGGGCTACGAGCAGTACTTT. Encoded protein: CASRIRMAGGYEQYF. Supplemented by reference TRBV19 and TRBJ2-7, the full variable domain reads DGGITQSPKYLFRKEGQNVTLSCEQNLNHDAMYWYRQDPGQGLRLIYYSQIVNDFQKGDIAEGYSVSREKKESFPLTVTSAQKNPTAFYLCASRIRMAGGYEQYFGPGTRLTVT.

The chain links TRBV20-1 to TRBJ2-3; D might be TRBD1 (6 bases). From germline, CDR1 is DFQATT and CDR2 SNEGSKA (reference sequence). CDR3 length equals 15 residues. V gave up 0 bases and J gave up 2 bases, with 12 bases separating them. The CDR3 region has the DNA TGCAGTGCTAGAGACCTACAGGGTCCCACAGATACGCAGTATTTT. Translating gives CSARDLQGPTDTQYF.

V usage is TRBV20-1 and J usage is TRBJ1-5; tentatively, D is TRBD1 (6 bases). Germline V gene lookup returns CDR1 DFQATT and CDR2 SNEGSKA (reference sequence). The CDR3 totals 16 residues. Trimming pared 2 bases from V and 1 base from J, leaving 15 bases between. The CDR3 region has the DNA TGCAGTGCTAGACTACAGGGTTCTGAGAGCAATCAGCCCCAGCATTTT. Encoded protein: CSARLQGSESNQPQHF.

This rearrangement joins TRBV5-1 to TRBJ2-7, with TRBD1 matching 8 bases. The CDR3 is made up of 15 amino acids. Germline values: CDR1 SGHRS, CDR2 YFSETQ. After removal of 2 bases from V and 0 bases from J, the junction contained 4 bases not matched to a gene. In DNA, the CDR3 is TGCGCCAGCAGCTTCTGGGACAGGAGCTCCTACGAGCAGTACTTC. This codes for CASSFWDRSSYEQYF.

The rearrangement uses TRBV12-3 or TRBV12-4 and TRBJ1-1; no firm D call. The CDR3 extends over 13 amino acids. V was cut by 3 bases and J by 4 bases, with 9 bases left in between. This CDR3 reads CASSFGMGTEAFF. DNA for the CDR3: TGTGCCAGCAGTTTCGGGATGGGCACTGAAGCTTTCTTT.

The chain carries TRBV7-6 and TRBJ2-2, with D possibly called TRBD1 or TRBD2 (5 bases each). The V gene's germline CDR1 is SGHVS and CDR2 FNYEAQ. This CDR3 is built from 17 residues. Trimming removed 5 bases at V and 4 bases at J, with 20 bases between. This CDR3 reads CASSLTGPGVGTGELFF. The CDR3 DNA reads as TGTGCCAGCAGCCTGACGGGACCTGGGGTGGGCACCGGGGAGCTGTTTTTT.

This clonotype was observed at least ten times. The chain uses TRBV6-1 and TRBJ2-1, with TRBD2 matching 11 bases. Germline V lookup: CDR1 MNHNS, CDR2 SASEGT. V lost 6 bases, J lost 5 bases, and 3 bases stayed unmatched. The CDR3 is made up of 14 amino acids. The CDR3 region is CASRLAGGHNEQFF. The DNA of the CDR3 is TGTGCCAGCAGGCTAGCGGGGGGCCACAATGAGCAGTTCTTC.

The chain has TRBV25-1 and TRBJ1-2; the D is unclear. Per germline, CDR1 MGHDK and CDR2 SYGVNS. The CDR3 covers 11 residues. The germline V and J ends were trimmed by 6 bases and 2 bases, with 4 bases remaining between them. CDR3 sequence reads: CASSGNYGYTF. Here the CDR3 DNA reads TGTGCCAGCAGCGGGAACTATGGCTACACCTTC.

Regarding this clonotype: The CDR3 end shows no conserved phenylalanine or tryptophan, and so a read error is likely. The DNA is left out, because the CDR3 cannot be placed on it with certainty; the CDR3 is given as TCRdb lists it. The CDR3 sequence: CASSIEGSSYNEQL. This chain joins TRBV19 and TRBJ2-1. Looked up from germline, CDR1 is LNHDA and CDR2 is SQIVND (reference sequence). The CDR3 has 14 residues if both end residues are counted.

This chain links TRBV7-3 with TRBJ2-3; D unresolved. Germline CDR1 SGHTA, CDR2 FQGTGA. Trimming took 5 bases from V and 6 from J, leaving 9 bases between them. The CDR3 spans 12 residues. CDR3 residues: CASSPNGDTQYF. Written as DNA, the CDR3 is TGTGCCAGCAGCCCTAACGGGGATACGCAGTATTTT.

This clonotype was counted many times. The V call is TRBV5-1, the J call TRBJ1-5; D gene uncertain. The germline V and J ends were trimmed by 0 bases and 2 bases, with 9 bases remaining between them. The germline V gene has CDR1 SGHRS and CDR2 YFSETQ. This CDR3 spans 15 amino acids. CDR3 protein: CASSLGGDRNQPQHF. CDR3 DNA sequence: TGCGCCAGCAGCTTGGGTGGGGATCGCAATCAGCCCCAGCATTTT.

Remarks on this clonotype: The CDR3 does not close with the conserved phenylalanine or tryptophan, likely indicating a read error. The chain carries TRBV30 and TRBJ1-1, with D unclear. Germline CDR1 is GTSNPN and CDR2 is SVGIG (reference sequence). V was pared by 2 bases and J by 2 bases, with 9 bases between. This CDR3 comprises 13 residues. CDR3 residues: CAWSPRSNTEAFL. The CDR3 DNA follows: TGTGCCTGGAGTCCTCGCTCCAACACTGAAGCTTTCCTT.

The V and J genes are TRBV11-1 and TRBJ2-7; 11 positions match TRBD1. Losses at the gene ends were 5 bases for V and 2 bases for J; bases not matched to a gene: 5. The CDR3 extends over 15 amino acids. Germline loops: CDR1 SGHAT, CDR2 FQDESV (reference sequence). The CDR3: CASSLGQGVTYEQYF. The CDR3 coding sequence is TGTGCCAGCAGCCTGGGACAGGGGGTGACCTACGAGCAGTACTTC.

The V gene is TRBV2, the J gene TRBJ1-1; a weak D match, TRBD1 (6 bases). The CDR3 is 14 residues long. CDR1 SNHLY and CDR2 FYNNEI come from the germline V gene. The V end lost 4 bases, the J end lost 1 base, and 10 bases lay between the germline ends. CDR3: CASSAQGWNTEAFF. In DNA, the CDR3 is TGTGCCAGCAGTGCACAGGGCTGGAACACTGAAGCTTTCTTT.

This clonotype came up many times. The CDR3 loop is CASSPAGNEQYF. DNA of the CDR3: TGTGCCAGTAGTCCGGCAGGGAACGAGCAGTACTTC. The chain is built from TRBV19 and TRBJ2-7; D might be TRBD1 (5 bases). CDR1 is LNHDA and CDR2 is SQIVND in the germline V gene (reference sequence). The CDR3 totals 12 residues. V was pared by 5 bases and J by 5 bases, with 10 bases between.

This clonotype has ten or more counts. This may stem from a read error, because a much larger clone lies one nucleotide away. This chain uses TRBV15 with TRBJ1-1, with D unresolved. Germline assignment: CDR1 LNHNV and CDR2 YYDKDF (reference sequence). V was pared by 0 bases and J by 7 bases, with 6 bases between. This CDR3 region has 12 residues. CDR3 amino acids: CATSRDCHEAFF. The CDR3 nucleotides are TGTGCCACCAGCAGAGATTGTCATGAAGCTTTCTTT. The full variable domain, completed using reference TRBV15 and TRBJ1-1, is DAMVIQNPRYQVTQFGKPVTLSCSQTLNHNVMYWYQQKSSQAPKLLFHYYDKDFNNEADTPDNFQSRRPNTSFCFLDIRSPGLGDTAMYLCATSRDCHEAFFGQGTRLTVV.

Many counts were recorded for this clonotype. CDR3 bases: TGTGCCAGCATCCGCGGGGTGGGGAGCTCCTATAATTCACCCCTCCACTTT. It is translated as CASIRGVGSSYNSPLHF. This sequence joins TRBV11-1 and TRBJ1-6; D uncertain. The germline CDR1 and CDR2 sequences are SGHAT and FQDESV (reference sequence). The CDR3 loop spans 17 amino acids. V was cut by 7 bases and J by 0 bases, with 16 bases left in between.